A single sample gave rise to the 19 T cell receptor beta chains below, sequenced in a study of blood T cell repertoires in COVID-19. Generated by immunoSEQ multiplex PCR, the TCRdb table keeps only in-frame clones and is missing some. The sample lists some 150,000 clones; around 90% were seen once. The specimen was peripheral blood. These receptors came from a human donor in a cohort sampled during active COVID-19.

The genes are TRBV28 and TRBJ2-7; 7 bases match TRBD1. Germline values: CDR1 MDHEN, CDR2 SYDVKM. J was trimmed by 6 bases and V by 6 bases; bases with no gene match: 17. The CDR3 spans 16 residues. The chain's CDR3 is CASSLRSGTAAIEQYF. The CDR3 DNA is TGTGCCAGCAGCCTCAGGTCGGGGACAGCAGCTATCGAGCAGTACTTC.

The V gene is TRBV6-2 or TRBV6-3, the J gene TRBJ1-5, with D possibly TRBD1 on 6 matching bases. Germline V CDR1 and CDR2: MNHEY, SVGEGT. The CDR3 loop spans 16 amino acids. Trimming left V 6 bases short and J 2 bases short, with 17 bases between. CDR3: CASSLGQLTGNQPQHF. The CDR3 DNA follows: TGTGCCAGCAGCCTAGGACAGTTGACGGGCAATCAGCCCCAGCATTTT.

This rearrangement joins TRBV2 to TRBJ1-2; 9 positions match TRBD1. The V and J ends lost 6 bases and 4 bases, in that order; junction bases with no gene match: 12. The CDR3 is made up of 16 amino acids. The germline CDR1 and CDR2 sequences are SNHLY and FYNNEI. CDR3 sequence: CASSGDRASTGYGYTF. The CDR3 DNA sequence: TGTGCCAGCAGCGGGGACAGGGCATCGACAGGCTATGGCTACACCTTC.

Only one count was recorded for this clone. V usage is TRBV27 and J usage is TRBJ2-7; TRBD2 matches 7 bases. Losses at the gene ends were 2 bases for V and 4 bases for J; bases not matched to a gene: 5. The germline V gene encodes CDR1 MNHEY and CDR2 SMNVEV (reference sequence). The CDR3 length is 14 residues. The CDR3 reads CASSLTREWYEQYF. The CDR3 DNA sequence: TGTGCCAGCAGTTTAACGCGGGAGTGGTACGAGCAGTACTTC.

A single count supports this clone. This chain links TRBV10-2 with TRBJ1-5; a possible D gene is TRBD1 (5 bases). The CDR3 length is 14 residues. The germline CDR1 and CDR2 sequences are WSHSY and SAAADI. V was shortened by 6 bases and J by 1 base, with 10 bases between the two germline ends. The CDR3 region is CASRWGGSNQPQHF. As DNA, the CDR3 is TGCGCCAGCAGATGGGGGGGAAGCAATCAGCCCCAGCATTTT.

The chain uses TRBV3-1 (or the pseudogene TRBV3-2) and TRBJ2-4, with D maybe TRBD1 (6 bases). Trimming removed 6 bases from V and 7 bases from J, with 16 bases in between. CDR1 LGHDT and CDR2 YNNKEL come from the germline V gene (reference sequence). This CDR3 has 14 residues. In DNA, the CDR3 is TGTGCCAGCAGTCCTACAGGGTTAGGGAACATTCAGTACTTC. Protein: CASSPTGLGNIQYF.

V is TRBV5-1 and J is TRBJ2-7, with D possibly being TRBD2 (7 bases). The CDR3 is 17 residues long. Germline loops: CDR1 SGHRS, CDR2 YFSETQ. Trimming removed 2 bases from V and 3 bases from J, with 21 bases in between. The DNA of the CDR3 is TGCGCCAGCAGCTTACGACCCTTGGAAGGGGGGGACTACGAGCAGTACTTC. Its translation is CASSLRPLEGGDYEQYF.

The chain joins TRBV6-6 to TRBJ1-2; no firm D call. CDR1 is MNHNY and CDR2 is SVGAGI in the germline V gene (reference sequence). This CDR3 has 14 amino acids. V was trimmed by 5 bases and J by 1 base, leaving 11 bases between them. CDR3 amino acids: CASSGLINNYGYTF. CDR3 DNA sequence: TGTGCCAGCAGTGGCCTGATTAATAACTATGGCTACACCTTC.

The chain recombines TRBV30 with TRBJ1-6; D might be TRBD1 (5 bases). This CDR3 is built from 15 residues. Germline lookup yields CDR1 GTSNPN and CDR2 SVGIG (reference sequence). Trimming left V 4 bases short and J 10 bases short, with 20 bases between. CDR3 protein: CAWTLSGTFNSPLHF. Here the CDR3 DNA reads TGTGCCTGGACCCTCTCCGGGACTTTCAACTCACCCCTCCACTTT.

V and J are TRBV5-8 and TRBJ2-7, with D possibly matching TRBD1 (6 bases). This CDR3 is 13 amino acids long. Germline V gene lookup returns CDR1 SGHTS and CDR2 YDEGEE. V was trimmed by 0 bases and J by 4 bases, leaving 8 bases between them. The DNA of the CDR3 is TGTGCCAGCAGCTTGGGCGGACAGTACGAGCAGTACTTC. Amino acids: CASSLGGQYEQYF.

V gene TRBV3-1 (or the pseudogene TRBV3-2) combines with J gene TRBJ2-5; TRBD2 aligns across 8 bases. This CDR3 has 16 amino acids. CDR1 and CDR2 from the germline V gene are LGHDT and YNNKEL (reference sequence). Trimming cost V 0 bases and J 5 bases; bases outside gene matches: 8. CDR3 coding DNA: TGTGCCAGCAGCCAAGATACGGGGGGGGGCAGGGAGACCCAGTACTTC. Translation gives CASSQDTGGGRETQYF.

The chain has TRBV10-3 and TRBJ1-1, with 8 bases aligning to TRBD1. Per the germline V gene, CDR1 is ENHRY and CDR2 is SYGVKD. Trimming took 5 bases from V and 4 from J; bases not matched to a gene: 9. There are 15 residues in the CDR3. The CDR3 DNA sequence: TGTGCCATCAGTCCAGGCCAGGGGGCGGGCACTGAAGCTTTCTTT. It codes for CAISPGQGAGTEAFF.

The chain couples TRBV28 to TRBJ2-1, with TRBD1 identical over 8 bases. The length of the CDR3 is 13 residues. Germline loops: CDR1 MDHEN, CDR2 SYDVKM. Losses at the gene ends were 6 bases for V and 4 bases for J; bases not matched to a gene: 2. CDR3 sequence reads: CASRGQVYNEQFF. CDR3 in DNA: TGTGCCAGCAGGGGACAGGTTTACAATGAGCAGTTCTTC.

The rearrangement uses TRBV7-2 and TRBJ1-5; 7 bases agree with TRBD1. This CDR3 is built from 15 residues. Germline CDR1 reads SGHTA; CDR2 reads FQGNSA. The V gene end was trimmed by 6 bases and the J gene end by 4 bases; junction bases not matched to a gene: 9. CDR3 sequence reads: CASRPTGVGNQPQHF. In DNA, the CDR3 is TGTGCCAGCAGACCCACAGGGGTGGGTAATCAGCCCCAGCATTTT.

This clone was counted between two and nine times. The chain combines TRBV14 with TRBJ2-5; no definite D call. The germline V and J ends were trimmed by 4 bases and 7 bases, with 13 bases remaining between them. Germline values: CDR1 SGHDN, CDR2 FVKESK. This CDR3 spans 13 amino acids. The CDR3 sequence is CASSRTQTGTQYF. CDR3 coding DNA: TGTGCCAGCAGCCGTACTCAGACTGGGACCCAGTACTTC.

The chain combines TRBV7-3 with TRBJ1-4; D perhaps matches TRBD1 (6 bases). The V gene lost 4 bases and the J gene lost 9 bases, with 9 bases spanning the gap. The CDR3 totals 12 residues. Germline CDR1 SGHTA, CDR2 FQGTGA. This chain's CDR3 is CASSSGQQKLFF. In nucleotides, the CDR3 is TGTGCCAGCAGCTCCGGACAGCAAAAACTGTTTTTT.

This clone was picked up one time. CDR3: CASSSSSATQETQYF. As DNA, the CDR3 is TGCGCCAGCAGCAGTAGCAGTGCGACCCAAGAGACCCAGTACTTC. This chain links TRBV5-1 with TRBJ2-5; D unclear. V was clipped by 4 bases and J by 1 base, with 14 bases between them. The CDR3 extends over 15 amino acids. The germline gives CDR1 SGHRS, CDR2 YFSETQ.

The gene calls are TRBV19 and TRBJ1-1; D is unresolved. Trimming took off 6 bases at V and 7 bases at J, with 24 bases between the two ends. The CDR3 spans 16 residues. Germline V gene data show CDR1 as LNHDA and CDR2 as SQIVND (reference sequence). The CDR3 bases are TGTGCCAGTAGGCCAGAGTATCGAGGTCGGAGAAGTGAAGCTTTCTTT. Protein sequence: CASRPEYRGRRSEAFF.

The chain is built from TRBV6-5 and TRBJ1-4, with 10 nucleotides matching TRBD1. J was trimmed by 8 bases and V by 5 bases; bases with no gene match: 5. Germline V gene sequence: CDR1 MNHEY, CDR2 SVGAGI. The CDR3 spans 14 residues. The DNA of the CDR3 is TGTGCCAGCAGTCGACAGGGGGCAGAGGAAAAACTGTTTTTT. Its protein product is CASSRQGAEEKLFF.